This TCR beta chain was observed in a study of a mutant IDH1 vaccine in newly diagnosed glioma. In the study overall: The treated group averaged 40.4 years old and was 62.5% male, about 40% female. Study outcomes and limitations: Pseudoprogression appeared unlinked to shifts in leading peripheral T cell clonotypes.

The repertoire was sequenced with immunoSEQ multiplex PCR; TCRdb's copy has only in-frame clones and lacks some. The profile shows 25,000 to 30,000 clones, roughly 85% of them singletons. The CDR3 contains 12 residues. Trimming pared 1 base from V and 8 bases from J, leaving 9 bases between. CDR1 and CDR2 from the germline V gene are SGHDT and YYEEEE. This clone turned up a few times. Antigen specificity is unknown. Time point meaning: week 23, last vaccination. Mutant IDH1 20-mer peptide, at 300 ug, made up each vaccine dose, with topical imiquimod. The material sequenced was PBMCs, taken from a glioma patient whose treatment included an IDH1 peptide vaccine. The genes are TRBV5-6 and TRBJ1-1, with D unresolved. This TCR derives from a woman under 40 with glioma. CDR3 nucleotides: TGTGCCAGCAGCTTGACCGGACTAGAAGCTTTCTTT. Translation gives CASSLTGLEAFF.